This T cell receptor (beta chain) was identified during a study of beta chain features in type 1 diabetes. Study summary: Healthy donors, compared against patients, showed similar age, gender and cell yields.

All of the isolated RNA was reverse transcribed, so expressed TCRB transcripts were sequenced. Data came from immunoSEQ multiplex PCR; TCRdb stores just in-frame clones and leaves some out. Among approximately 260,000 clones, approximately 20% were seen once, and the ten largest hold about 0.027%. Worth noting for this clone: Its specificity is not known.

Whole-study findings and limits: TCRB CDR3 length was moderately but significantly reduced in all four CD4+ subsets of Type 1 diabetes patients.

The V gene's germline CDR1 is MNHEY and CDR2 SVGAGI. With 9 bases removed from V and 8 bases from J, the gap between germline ends came to 16 bases. The CDR3 contains 13 residues. It was via CD45RO/CCR7/CD25/CD127/CD95/CD27 that CD4+ naive, central memory, regulatory and stem cell-like memory cells were sorted. The clonotype originates from a woman aged 40 to 49 with type 1 diabetes. The rearrangement links TRBV6-5 to TRBJ2-2; a possible D gene is TRBD1 (5 bases). Sequences were obtained from naive CD4+ T cells from blood. The CDR3 nucleotides read TGTGCCAGTTCCAAGGGGATAATGGGGGAGCTGTTTTTT. Translating gives CASSKGIMGELFF.